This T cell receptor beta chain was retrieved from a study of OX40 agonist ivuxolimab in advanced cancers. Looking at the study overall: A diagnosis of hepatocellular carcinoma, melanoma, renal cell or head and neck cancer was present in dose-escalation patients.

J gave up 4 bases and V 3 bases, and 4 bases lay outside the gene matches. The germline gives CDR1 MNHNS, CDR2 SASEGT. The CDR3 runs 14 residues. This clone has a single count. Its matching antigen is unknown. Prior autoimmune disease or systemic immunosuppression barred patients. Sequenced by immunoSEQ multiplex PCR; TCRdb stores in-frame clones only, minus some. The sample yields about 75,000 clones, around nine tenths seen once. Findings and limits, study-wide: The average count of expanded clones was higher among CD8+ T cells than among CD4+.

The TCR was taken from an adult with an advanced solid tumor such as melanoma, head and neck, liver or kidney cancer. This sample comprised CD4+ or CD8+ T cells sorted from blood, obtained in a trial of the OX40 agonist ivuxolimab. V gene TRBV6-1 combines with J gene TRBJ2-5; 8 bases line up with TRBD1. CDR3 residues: CASSDIQGGETQYF. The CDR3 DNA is TGTGCCAGCAGTGATATACAGGGGGGAGAGACCCAGTACTTC.